This paragraph reports one T cell receptor (beta chain). Its target is unknown. Looked up from germline, CDR1 is SEHNR and CDR2 is FQNEAQ (reference sequence). The CDR3 is 15 amino acids. The ends lost 2 bases at V and 4 bases at J; junction bases unmatched: 6. Method: immunoSEQ multiplex PCR; TCRdb's copy keeps in-frame clones and lacks some. The repertoire holds around 85,000 clones, with 75% to 95% as singletons. Peripheral blood came from all dose cohorts at three timepoints. The record originates from a study of OX40 agonist ivuxolimab in advanced cancers. For the study at large: Of mixed ages from about 23 to 79 and averaging approximately 60 years, the group was almost 85% male.

Study-wide findings and caveats: The study observed clonal expansion of CD4+ and CD8+ blood T cells by week 6 at 0.1 to 3.0 mg/kg. Averaging showed that CD8+ T cells had more expanded clones than CD4+ did.

The chain uses TRBV7-9 and TRBJ2-3, with 7 bases matching TRBD1. The receptor was isolated from an adult with an advanced solid tumor such as melanoma, head and neck, liver or kidney cancer. Sequencing was performed on CD4+ or CD8+ T cells sorted from blood, taken in a trial of the OX40 agonist ivuxolimab. CDR3 coding DNA: TGTGCCAGCAGCTTAACCGGGACAGTCTCAGATACGCAGTATTTT. Its translation is CASSLTGTVSDTQYF.